One TCR beta chain is described in this entry. This entry comes from a study of blood T cell repertoires in COVID-19. Study-level information: Both acute and convalescent COVID-19 samples were obtained from the United States, Italy and Spain. In each case, the material was cDNA or gDNA derived from T cells, B-cell-depleted T cells, or PBMCs.

As processed by the authors: Nucleated cell counts were estimated from reference gene primer amplification. TCRdb's table, derived via immunoSEQ multiplex PCR, lists solely in-frame clones and lacks some. Clone size and the V and J calls come from that table; the DNA yielded D and trimming. There are about 190,000 clones in the sample; roughly four fifths occur only once, and approximately 15% lies in the top ten. The CDR3 has 14 amino acids. V lost 6 bases, J lost 3 bases, and 8 bases stayed unmatched. Germline V gene lookup returns CDR1 MNHEY and CDR2 SVGEGT. This clonotype originated in a man aged 25 to 40 with active or convalescent COVID-19. This chain joins TRBV6-2 or TRBV6-3 and TRBJ2-7, with 7 bases identical to TRBD1. Sequencing used peripheral blood. CDR3 amino acids: CASSIDRARYEQYF. The CDR3 DNA reads TGTGCCAGCAGCATTGACAGGGCCCGCTACGAGCAGTACTTC.